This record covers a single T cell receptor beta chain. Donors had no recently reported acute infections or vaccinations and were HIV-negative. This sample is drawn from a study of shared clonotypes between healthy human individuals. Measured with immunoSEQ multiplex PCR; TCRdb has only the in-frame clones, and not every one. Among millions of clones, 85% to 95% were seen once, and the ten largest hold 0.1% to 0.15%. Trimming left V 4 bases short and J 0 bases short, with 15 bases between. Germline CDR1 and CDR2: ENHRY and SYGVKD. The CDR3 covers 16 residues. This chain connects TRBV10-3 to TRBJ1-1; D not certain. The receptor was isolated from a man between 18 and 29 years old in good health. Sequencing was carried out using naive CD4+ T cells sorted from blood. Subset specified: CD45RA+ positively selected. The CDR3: CAISVERIGMNTEAFF. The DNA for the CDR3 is TGTGCCATCAGTGTCGAGCGAATTGGGATGAACACTGAAGCTTTCTTT.